This T cell receptor (beta chain) was captured by sequencing in a study of cytomegalovirus exposure and HLA in healthy donors. PCR used 60 Vbeta primers and 13 Jbeta primers. The protocol was immunoSEQ multiplex PCR, while the TCRdb copy is restricted to in-frame clones and leaves out a portion. The table lists around 62,000 clones, approximately 75% of them singletons, with around 7.6% in the top ten. V lost 4 bases, J lost 4 bases, and 8 bases lay in between. The CDR3 length is 13 residues. Germline lookup yields CDR1 KGHSH and CDR2 LQKENI. V is TRBV18 and J is TRBJ1-5; D might be TRBD1 (6 bases). The sequenced sample was PBMCs. The clonotype was recovered from a man aged 55 to 70 in good health and CMV-seropositive. CDR3 protein: CASSLDRNQPQHF. CDR3 nucleotide sequence: TGTGCCAGCTCACTAGACAGGAATCAGCCCCAGCATTTT.